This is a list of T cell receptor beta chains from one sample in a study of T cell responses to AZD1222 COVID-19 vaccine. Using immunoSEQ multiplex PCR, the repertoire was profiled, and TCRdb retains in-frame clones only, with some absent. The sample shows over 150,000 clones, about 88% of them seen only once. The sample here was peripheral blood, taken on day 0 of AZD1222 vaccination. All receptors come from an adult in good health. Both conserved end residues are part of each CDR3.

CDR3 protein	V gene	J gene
CASRPNRDMNTEAFF	TRBV10-1	TRBJ1-1
CASSSDRDGSGANVLTF	TRBV5-6	TRBJ2-6
CASSATTNYGYTF	TRBV9	TRBJ1-2
CASSLMQGHQPQHF	TRBV28	TRBJ1-5
CASSSGGDRGRLFF	TRBV2	TRBJ2-1
CALATLGAFF	TRBV30	TRBJ1-1
CASSGTSGTSSYNEQFF	TRBV7-3	TRBJ2-1
CASSLWERLTEAFF	TRBV5-8	TRBJ1-1
CATSDLRYGGANVLTF	TRBV24-1	TRBJ2-6
CASSPPGRNTEAFF	TRBV6-5	TRBJ1-1
CASSQQSGGAPMLDTQYF	TRBV3-1/TRBV3-2	TRBJ2-3
CASSPVAGGGGYNEQFF	TRBV4-2	TRBJ2-1
CSVPGTGARANEKLFF	TRBV29-1	TRBJ1-4
CASSEASGQTYGYTF	TRBV6-1	TRBJ1-2
CASSSQGAGNEQFF	TRBV5-1	TRBJ2-1
CASSRPTGGLTEAFF	TRBV4-3	TRBJ1-1
CAWSRTSISTDTQYF	TRBV30	TRBJ2-3
CAWSILAGILTDTQYF	TRBV30	TRBJ2-3
CASSYGSNQPQHF	TRBV6-2/TRBV6-3	TRBJ1-5
CAWRTGPYEQYF	TRBV30	TRBJ2-7
CASRRGVGEQYF	TRBV27	TRBJ2-7
CASSLEGAGKEPQHF	TRBV5-1	TRBJ1-5
CASSVTSGRKGEQYF	TRBV7-8	TRBJ2-7
CASSHLIEGLSGEQYF	TRBV5-1	TRBJ2-7
CASSPRWDSKETQYF	TRBV7-7	TRBJ2-5
CASSEVNTGELFF	TRBV5-1	TRBJ2-2
CASSFYKRDYAPYNEQFF	TRBV7-2	TRBJ2-1
CASSIFTGANTEAFF	TRBV19	TRBJ1-1
CASRRQAGITEAFF	TRBV6-4	TRBJ1-1